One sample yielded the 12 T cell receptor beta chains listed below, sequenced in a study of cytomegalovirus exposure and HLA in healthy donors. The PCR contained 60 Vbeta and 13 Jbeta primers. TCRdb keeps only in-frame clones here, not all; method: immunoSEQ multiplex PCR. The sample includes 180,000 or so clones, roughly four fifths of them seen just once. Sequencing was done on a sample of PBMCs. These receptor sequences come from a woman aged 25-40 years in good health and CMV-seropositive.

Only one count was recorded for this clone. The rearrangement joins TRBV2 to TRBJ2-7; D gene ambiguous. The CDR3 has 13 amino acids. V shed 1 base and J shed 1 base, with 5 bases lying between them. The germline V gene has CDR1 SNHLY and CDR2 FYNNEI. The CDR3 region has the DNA TGTGCCAGCAGTGAAGATTTATCCTACGAGCAGTACTTC. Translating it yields CASSEDLSYEQYF.

DNA for the CDR3: TGTGCCACAGGCAGGGGGCGGGAGCTCAACGAGCAGTACTTC. Its translation is CATGRGRELNEQYF. The gene calls are TRBV5-4 and TRBJ2-7; D might be TRBD1 (8 bases). The CDR3 is made up of 14 amino acids. V was trimmed by 9 bases and J by 5 bases, leaving 21 bases between them. The germline gives CDR1 SGHNT, CDR2 YYREEE (reference sequence).

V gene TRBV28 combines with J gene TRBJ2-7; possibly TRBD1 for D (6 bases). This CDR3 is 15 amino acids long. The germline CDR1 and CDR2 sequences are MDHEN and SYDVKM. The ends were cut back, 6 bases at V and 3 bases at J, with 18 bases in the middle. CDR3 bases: TGTGCCAGCAGACCCCGGGACATGAACCTCTACGAGCAGTACTTC. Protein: CASRPRDMNLYEQYF.

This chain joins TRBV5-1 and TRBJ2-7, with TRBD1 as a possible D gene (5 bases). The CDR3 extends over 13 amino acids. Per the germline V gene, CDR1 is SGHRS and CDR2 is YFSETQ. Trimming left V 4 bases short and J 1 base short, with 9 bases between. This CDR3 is CASSPSGSYEQYF. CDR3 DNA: TGCGCCAGCAGCCCCTCAGGGTCCTACGAGCAGTACTTC.

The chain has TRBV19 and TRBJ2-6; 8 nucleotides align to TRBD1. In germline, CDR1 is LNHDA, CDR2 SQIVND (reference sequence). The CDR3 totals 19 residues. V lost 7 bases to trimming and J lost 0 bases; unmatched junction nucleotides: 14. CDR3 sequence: CASTRQGTKFISGANVLTF. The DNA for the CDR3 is TGTGCCAGTACCCGACAGGGGACAAAGTTTATCTCTGGGGCCAACGTCCTGACTTTC.

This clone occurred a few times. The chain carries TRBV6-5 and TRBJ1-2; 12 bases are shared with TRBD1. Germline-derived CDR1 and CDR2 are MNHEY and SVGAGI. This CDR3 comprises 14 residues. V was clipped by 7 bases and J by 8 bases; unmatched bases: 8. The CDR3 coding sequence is TGTGCCAGCACCAGAACCGGGACAGGGGGCGGCTACACCTTC. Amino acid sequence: CASTRTGTGGGYTF.

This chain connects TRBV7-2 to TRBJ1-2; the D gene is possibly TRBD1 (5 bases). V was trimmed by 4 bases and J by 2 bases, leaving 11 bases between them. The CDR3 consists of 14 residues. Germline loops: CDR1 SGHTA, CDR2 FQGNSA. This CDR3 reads CASSSYRQNYGYTF. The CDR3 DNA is TGTGCCAGCAGCTCATATAGACAGAACTATGGCTACACCTTC.

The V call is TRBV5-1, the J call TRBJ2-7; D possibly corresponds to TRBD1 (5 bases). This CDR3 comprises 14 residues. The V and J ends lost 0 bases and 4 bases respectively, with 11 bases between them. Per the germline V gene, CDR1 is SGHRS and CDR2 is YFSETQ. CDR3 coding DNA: TGCGCCAGCAGCTTGGGACAGATTCCTTACGAGCAGTACTTC. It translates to CASSLGQIPYEQYF.

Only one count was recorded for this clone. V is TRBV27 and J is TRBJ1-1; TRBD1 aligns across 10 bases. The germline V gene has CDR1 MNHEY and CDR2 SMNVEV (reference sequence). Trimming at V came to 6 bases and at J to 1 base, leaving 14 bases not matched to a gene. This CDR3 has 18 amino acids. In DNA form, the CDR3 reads TGTGCCAGCAGCATCCTCCGGGACAGGGGACCGGCGAACACTGAAGCTTTCTTT. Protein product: CASSILRDRGPANTEAFF.

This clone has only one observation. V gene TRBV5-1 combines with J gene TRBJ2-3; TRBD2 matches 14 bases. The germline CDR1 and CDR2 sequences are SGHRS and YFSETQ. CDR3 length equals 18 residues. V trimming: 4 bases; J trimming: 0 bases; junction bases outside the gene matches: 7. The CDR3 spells CASSPGLAGAPSTDTQYF. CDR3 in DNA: TGCGCCAGCAGCCCGGGACTAGCGGGGGCCCCGAGCACAGATACGCAGTATTTT.

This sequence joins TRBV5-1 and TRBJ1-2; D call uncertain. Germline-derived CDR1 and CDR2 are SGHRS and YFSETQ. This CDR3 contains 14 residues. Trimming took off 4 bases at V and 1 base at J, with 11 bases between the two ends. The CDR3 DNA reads TGCGCCAGCAGCAAAGAAACAGTTAACTATGGCTACACCTTC. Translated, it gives CASSKETVNYGYTF.

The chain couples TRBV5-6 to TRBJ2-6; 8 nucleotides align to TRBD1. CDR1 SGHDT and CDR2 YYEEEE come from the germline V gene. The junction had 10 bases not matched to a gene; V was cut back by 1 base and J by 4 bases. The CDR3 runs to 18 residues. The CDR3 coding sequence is TGTGCCAGCAGCTTGCCGTCGTCAGGGGGCTACGGGGCCAACGTCCTGACTTTC. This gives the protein CASSLPSSGGYGANVLTF.